A selection of T cell receptor beta chains follows, all from one sample in a study of graft-versus-host responses after intestinal transplantation. The table came from immunoSEQ multiplex PCR; TCRdb's copy has only in-frame clones and leaves some out. This table has about 5,700 clones, 69% appearing once. Material: ileum tissue, obtained around 310 days after intestinal transplant. These receptors all stem from a human patient who received an intestinal transplant, so some T cells may come from the graft donor. Each CDR3 is given with its conserved first and last residue. D genes are given only for firm matches. Clone size, where shown, is once, few, many, or a class for clones that have expanded.

j_call	v_call	d_call	clone_size	cdr3_nt	cdr3_aa
TRBJ2-7	TRBV11-3	TRBD2	NA	TGTGCCAGCAGCCCCAGACTGGGGGGGACTAGACGTTTCGAGCAGTACTTC	CASSPRLGGTRRFEQYF
TRBJ2-5	TRBV27	TRBD2	NA	TGTGCCAGCAGAGTTCAAATCGGCGGGAGGGCCGGTGAGACCCAGTACTTC	CASRVQIGGRAGETQYF
TRBJ1-2	TRBV7-9	NA	NA	TGTGCCAGCACCTTGGGAGTTAATGGCTACACCTTC	CASTLGVNGYTF
TRBJ2-5	TRBV7-2	TRBD2	few	TGTGCCAGCAGCTTAGCAACCGGGGGACTAGCGGAAGAGACCCAGTACTTC	CASSLATGGLAEETQYF
TRBJ2-4	TRBV5-1	NA	NA	TGCGCCAGCAGCTTGGGCGACACCCCAAACATTCAGTACTTC	CASSLGDTPNIQYF
TRBJ2-5	TRBV7-9	NA	once	TGTGCCAGCAGCGCTAGGTGGGAGACCCAGTACTTC	CASSARWETQYF
TRBJ2-1	TRBV14	NA	NA	TGTGCCAGCAGCCACGGTGAAGGGGTGGGGGTTGAGCAGTTCTTC	CASSHGEGVGVEQFF
TRBJ1-2	TRBV10-3	NA	NA	TGTGCCATCAGTGAGGAGACAGGCGGCGGCTACACCTTC	CAISEETGGGYTF
TRBJ2-2	TRBV2	NA	NA	TGTGCCAGCAGCGAAAACAGAGGGCTAAACACCGGGGAGCTGTTTTTT	CASSENRGLNTGELFF
TRBJ1-3	TRBV28	NA	once	TGTGCCAGCATCCGAGACAGAGCTGGAAACACCATATATTTT	CASIRDRAGNTIYF
TRBJ1-3	TRBV6-5	NA	once	TGTGCCAGCAGTCCTACATACTCTGGAAACACCATATATTTT	CASSPTYSGNTIYF
TRBJ2-7	TRBV28	NA	NA	TGTGCCAGCGGGAGCTACGAGCAGTACTTC	CASGSYEQYF
TRBJ2-1	TRBV15	TRBD2	NA	TGTGCCACCAGTGGGACTAGCGGGAGGTCCTACAATGAGCAGTTCTTC	CATSGTSGRSYNEQFF
TRBJ2-1	TRBV7-3	NA	medium-sized	TGTGCCAGCAGCTTACCCCTGCCTTTAGCGCCCAGCTCCTACAATGAGCAGTTCTTC	CASSLPLPLAPSSYNEQFF
TRBJ2-3	TRBV7-2	NA	NA	TGTGCCAGCAGCCTACTTCGGGGTGGAGATACGCAGTATTTT	CASSLLRGGDTQYF
TRBJ2-7	TRBV9	NA	medium-sized	TGTGCCAGCTCCGGCTCACCCACATTTTACGAGCAGTACTTC	CASSGSPTFYEQYF
TRBJ1-1	TRBV2	TRBD1	NA	TGTGCCAGCAGCTACAGGGGCTCCTACACTGAAGCTTTCTTT	CASSYRGSYTEAFF
TRBJ2-7	TRBV6-1	TRBD2	NA	TGTGCCAGCCTTCGGACTAGCACCTCCTACGAGCAGTACTTC	CASLRTSTSYEQYF
TRBJ2-2	TRBV28	NA	NA	TGTGCCAGTTCGAAGGCGGGATTCACCGGGGAGCTGTTTTTT	CASSKAGFTGELFF
TRBJ1-6	TRBV5-1	TRBD1	once	TGCGCCAGCAGCTTGTCGGCAGGGGGTAGTTCACCCCTCCACTTT	CASSLSAGGSSPLHF
TRBJ2-5	TRBV29-1	NA	NA	TGCAGCGTGGTTACAGGGGACTCCCAAGAGACCCAGTACTTC	CSVVTGDSQETQYF
TRBJ1-2	TRBV5-4	TRBD1	once	TGTGCCAGCAGCGCCGGGACAGGGGGAATTTCTCGGGGCTACACCTTC	CASSAGTGGISRGYTF
TRBJ2-7	TRBV27	NA	NA	TGTGCCAGCAGTTTTGGGCAGACCTACGAGCAGTACTTC	CASSFGQTYEQYF
TRBJ2-4	TRBV4-3	NA	NA	TGCGCCAGCAGCCAGGGATCCGGAAACATTCAGTACTTC	CASSQGSGNIQYF
TRBJ1-1	TRBV28	NA	NA	TGTGCCAGCAGGCTTATGGGTGGTGAAGCTTTCTTT	CASRLMGGEAFF
TRBJ2-5	TRBV29-1	TRBD2	NA	TGCAGCGGGCAAGGACTAGCGGGAGGGTCAGAGACCCAGTACTTC	CSGQGLAGGSETQYF
TRBJ1-5	TRBV19	NA	NA	TGTGCCAGTAGTACCCCCCGGGGCGTGGGGAATCAGCCCCAGCATTTT	CASSTPRGVGNQPQHF
TRBJ2-5	TRBV28	TRBD2	NA	TGTGCCAGCAGCCCCTCGGGGAGGGCGGAGACCCAGTACTTC	CASSPSGRAETQYF
TRBJ2-7	TRBV28	NA	NA	TGTGCCAGCAGGCGGGATATTGTCTACGAGCAGTACTTC	CASRRDIVYEQYF
TRBJ2-3	TRBV5-1	TRBD2	NA	TGCGCCAGCAGCTTTGGGACCGGGAGGGGGGCCACAGATACGCAGTATTTT	CASSFGTGRGATDTQYF
TRBJ2-7	TRBV21-1	NA	once	TGTGCCAGCAGCAAAGTCAGGGACTTAACCTACGAGCAGTACTTC	CASSKVRDLTYEQYF
TRBJ2-1	TRBV18	TRBD2	once	TGTGCCAGCTCACCTTCCGGGACTAGCGGTGAGCAGTTCTTC	CASSPSGTSGEQFF
TRBJ1-3	TRBV19	TRBD1	NA	TGTGCCAGTAGTACCCCGGGACAGATGGGTCGAAGCGCCATATATTTT	CASSTPGQMGRSAIYF
TRBJ2-7	TRBV6-4	NA	NA	TGTGCCAGCAGTGACTCGTTGGGACATAGCTACGAGCAGTACTTC	CASSDSLGHSYEQYF
TRBJ1-2	TRBV7-4	TRBD1	few	TGTGCCAGCACCATTATTCCCTTACGGGGGACAGGGGGCGATGGCTACACCTTC	CASTIIPLRGTGGDGYTF
TRBJ2-6	TRBV5-6	NA	NA	TGTGCCAGCAGTACTGGGTTTGCGGCCAACGTCCTGACTTTC	CASSTGFAANVLTF
TRBJ2-7	TRBV5-6	NA	once	TGTGCCAGCAGCTCCTACGAGCAGTACTTC	CASSSYEQYF
TRBJ1-6	TRBV21-1	NA	NA	TGTGCCAGCAGCAAAGGGATTCGACGGGGCTCCTATAATTCACCCCTCCACTTT	CASSKGIRRGSYNSPLHF
TRBJ2-2	TRBV6-5	TRBD2	NA	TGTGCCAGCATTAATAGCGGGAGGAGTGACGGGGAGCTGTTTTTT	CASINSGRSDGELFF
TRBJ2-1	TRBV30	TRBD1	few	TGTGCCTGGAGTGGGGGACAGGGGGCCGATGAGCAGTTCTTC	CAWSGGQGADEQFF
TRBJ2-3	TRBV7-2	TRBD2	NA	TGTGCCAGCAGCTTAGGCCCCGGACTAGGTAAAGATACGCAGTATTTT	CASSLGPGLGKDTQYF
TRBJ1-2	TRBV28	NA	few	TGTGCCAGCAGTCCCGCCTCGAAGGACTATGGCTACACCTTC	CASSPASKDYGYTF
TRBJ2-1	TRBV6-6	NA	NA	TGTGCCAGCAGTTACGGTAGCGTATCCTACAATGAGCAGTTCTTC	CASSYGSVSYNEQFF
TRBJ2-7	TRBV6-6	NA	NA	TGTGCCAGCAGTTACCCTGGGAGCTCCTACGAGCAGTACTTC	CASSYPGSSYEQYF
TRBJ2-3	TRBV7-2	NA	NA	TGTGCCAGCAGCTCACCTCTGAACGGGGCCATAGATACGCAGTATTTT	CASSSPLNGAIDTQYF
TRBJ1-1	TRBV5-1	TRBD1	once	TGCGCCAGCAGCTTGGGACAGGGTAGGAACACTGAAGCTTTCTTT	CASSLGQGRNTEAFF
TRBJ2-3	TRBV10-1	TRBD1	NA	TGCGCCAGCAGTGAATTGGTGAGGGACAGGCATTCTAGCACAGATACGCAGTATTTT	CASSELVRDRHSSTDTQYF
TRBJ2-1	TRBV9	NA	once	TGTGCCAGCAGCCGTAGGACCTGGAGCTCCTACAATGAGCAGTTCTTC	CASSRRTWSSYNEQFF
TRBJ1-5	TRBV15	TRBD1	few	TGTGCCACCAGCACCGAGGGACAGATCAATCAGCCCCAGCATTTT	CATSTEGQINQPQHF
TRBJ2-1	TRBV28	NA	NA	TGTGCCAGCAGTTTAGGCGGGACGAACCTCAATGAGCAGTTCTTC	CASSLGGTNLNEQFF
TRBJ1-4	TRBV28	NA	few	TGTGCCAGCAGTTTATGGGGCAGGGCCCATGAAAAACTGTTTTTT	CASSLWGRAHEKLFF
TRBJ2-5	TRBV21-1	NA	NA	TGTGCCAGCAGCAAAACGGGACAGGGAGAGACCCAGTACTTC	CASSKTGQGETQYF
TRBJ1-1	TRBV6-1	NA	NA	TGTGCCAGCAGTGAACCCATGAACACTGAAGCTTTCTTT	CASSEPMNTEAFF